The present entry profiles one T cell receptor (beta chain) with its context. The sample belongs to a study of OX40 agonist ivuxolimab in advanced cancers. TCRdb's copy holds only in-frame clones and misses some; the assay was immunoSEQ multiplex PCR. The sample records roughly 80,000 clones, approximately 83% being singletons. The sequences come from CD4+ or CD8+ T cells sorted from blood, collected in a trial of the OX40 agonist ivuxolimab. This receptor was identified in an adult with an advanced solid tumor such as melanoma, head and neck, liver or kidney cancer.

The CDR3 bases are TGTGCCACCCCCCCCGGTGGCTATGGCTACACCTTC. Its protein product is CATPPGGYGYTF. The genes are TRBV27 and TRBJ1-2; D is unclear. The ends were cut back, 10 bases at V and 4 bases at J, with 13 bases in the middle. Germline V gene data show CDR1 as MNHEY and CDR2 as SMNVEV (reference sequence). The CDR3 is made up of 12 amino acids.